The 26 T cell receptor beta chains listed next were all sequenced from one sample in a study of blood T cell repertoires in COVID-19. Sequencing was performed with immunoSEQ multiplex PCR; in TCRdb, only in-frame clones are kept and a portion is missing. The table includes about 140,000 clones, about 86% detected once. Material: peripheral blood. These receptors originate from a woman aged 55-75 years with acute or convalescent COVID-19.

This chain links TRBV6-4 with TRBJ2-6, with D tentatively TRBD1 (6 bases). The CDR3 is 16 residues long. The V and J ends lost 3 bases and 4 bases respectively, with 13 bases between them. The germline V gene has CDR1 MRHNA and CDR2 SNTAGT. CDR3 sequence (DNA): TGTGCCAGCAGTGAACAGGGCGTGCGAGGGGCCAACGTCCTGACTTTC. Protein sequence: CASSEQGVRGANVLTF.

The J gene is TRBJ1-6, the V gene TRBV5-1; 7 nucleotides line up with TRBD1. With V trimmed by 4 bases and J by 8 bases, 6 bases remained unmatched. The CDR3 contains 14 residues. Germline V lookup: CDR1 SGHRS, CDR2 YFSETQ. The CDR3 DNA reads TGCGCCAGCAGCCTAGGACAGGACGATTCACCCCTCCACTTT. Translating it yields CASSLGQDDSPLHF.

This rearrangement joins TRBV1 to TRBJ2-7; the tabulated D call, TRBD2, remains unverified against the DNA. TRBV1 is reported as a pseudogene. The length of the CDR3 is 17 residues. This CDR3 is CTSSQSMVQREYYEQYF. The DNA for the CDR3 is TGCACCAGCAGCCAATCCATGGTCCAGCGGGAGTACTACGAGCAGTACTTC.

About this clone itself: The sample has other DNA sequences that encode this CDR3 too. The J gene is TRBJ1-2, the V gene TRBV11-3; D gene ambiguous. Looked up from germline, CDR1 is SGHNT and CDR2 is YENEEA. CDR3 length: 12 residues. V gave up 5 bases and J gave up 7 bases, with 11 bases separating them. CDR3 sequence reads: CASSPREGGYTF. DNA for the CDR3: TGTGCCAGCAGCCCCCGGGAGGGTGGCTACACCTTC.

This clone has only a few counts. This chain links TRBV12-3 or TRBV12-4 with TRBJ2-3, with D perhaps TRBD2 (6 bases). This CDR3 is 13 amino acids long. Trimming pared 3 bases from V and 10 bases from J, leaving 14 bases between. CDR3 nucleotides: TGTGCCAGCAGTTTGGCTCGCGGGATCGCGCAGTATTTT. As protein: CASSLARGIAQYF.

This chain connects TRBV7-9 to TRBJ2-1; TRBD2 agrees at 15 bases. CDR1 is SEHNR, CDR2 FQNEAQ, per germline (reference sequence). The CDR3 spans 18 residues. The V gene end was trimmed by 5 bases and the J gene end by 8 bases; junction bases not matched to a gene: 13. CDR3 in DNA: TGTGCCAGCAGCGCCCAGGCAGGACTAGCGGGAGGGTGGTATGAGCAGTTCTTC. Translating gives CASSAQAGLAGGWYEQFF.

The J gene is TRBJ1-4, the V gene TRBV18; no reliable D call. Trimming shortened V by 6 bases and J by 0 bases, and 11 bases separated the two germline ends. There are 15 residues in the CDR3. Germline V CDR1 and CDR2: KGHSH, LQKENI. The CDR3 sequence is CASSSGAATNEKLFF. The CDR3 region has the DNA TGTGCCAGCTCTTCGGGAGCTGCAACTAATGAAAAACTGTTTTTT.

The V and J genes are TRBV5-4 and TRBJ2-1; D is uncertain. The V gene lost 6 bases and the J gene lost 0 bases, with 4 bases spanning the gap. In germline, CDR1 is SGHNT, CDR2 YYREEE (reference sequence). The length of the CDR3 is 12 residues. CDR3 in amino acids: CASISSYNEQFF. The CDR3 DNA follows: TGTGCCAGCATCAGCTCCTACAATGAGCAGTTCTTC.

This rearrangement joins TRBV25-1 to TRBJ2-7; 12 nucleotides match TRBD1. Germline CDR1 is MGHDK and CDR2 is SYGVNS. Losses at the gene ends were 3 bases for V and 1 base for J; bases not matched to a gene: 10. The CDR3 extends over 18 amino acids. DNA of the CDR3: TGTGCCAGCAGTGAGGGGGACAGGGGGCGCGGTAGATCCTACGAGCAGTACTTC. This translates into CASSEGDRGRGRSYEQYF.

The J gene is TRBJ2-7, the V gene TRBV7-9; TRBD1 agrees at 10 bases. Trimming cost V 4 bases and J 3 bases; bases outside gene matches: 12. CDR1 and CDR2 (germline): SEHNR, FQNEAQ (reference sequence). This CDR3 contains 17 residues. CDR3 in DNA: TGTGCCAGCAGCTATACCGGGACAGGGGATTGGGACTACGAGCAGTACTTC. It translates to CASSYTGTGDWDYEQYF.

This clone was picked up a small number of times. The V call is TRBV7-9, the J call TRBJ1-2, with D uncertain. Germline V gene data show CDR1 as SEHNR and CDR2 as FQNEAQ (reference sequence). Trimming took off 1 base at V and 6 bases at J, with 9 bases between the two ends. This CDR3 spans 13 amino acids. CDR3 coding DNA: TGTGCCAGCAGCTTAGAACGGGATAATGGCTACACCTTC. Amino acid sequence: CASSLERDNGYTF.

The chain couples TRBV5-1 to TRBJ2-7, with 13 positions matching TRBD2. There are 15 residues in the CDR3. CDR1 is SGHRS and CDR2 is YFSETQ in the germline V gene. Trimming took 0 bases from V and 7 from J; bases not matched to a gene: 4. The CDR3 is CASSLVGLAGEEQYF. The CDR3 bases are TGCGCCAGCAGCTTGGTCGGACTAGCGGGAGAAGAGCAGTACTTC.

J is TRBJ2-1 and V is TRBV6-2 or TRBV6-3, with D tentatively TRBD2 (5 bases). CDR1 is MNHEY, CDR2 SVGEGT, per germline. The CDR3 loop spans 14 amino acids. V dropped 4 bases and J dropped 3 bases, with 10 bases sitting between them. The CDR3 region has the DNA TGTGCCAGCAGTTCTGGGGAGCACTACAATGAGCAGTTCTTC. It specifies CASSSGEHYNEQFF.

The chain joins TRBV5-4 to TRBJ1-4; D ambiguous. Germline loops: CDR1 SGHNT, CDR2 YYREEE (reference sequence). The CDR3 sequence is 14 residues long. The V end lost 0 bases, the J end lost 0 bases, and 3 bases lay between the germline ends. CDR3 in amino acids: CASSLAATNEKLFF. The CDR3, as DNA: TGTGCCAGCAGCTTGGCTGCAACTAATGAAAAACTGTTTTTT.

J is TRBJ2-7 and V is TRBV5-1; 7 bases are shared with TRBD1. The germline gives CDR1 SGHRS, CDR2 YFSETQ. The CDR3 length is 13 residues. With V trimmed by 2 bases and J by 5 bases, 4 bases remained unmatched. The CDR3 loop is CASSFVQGDEQYF. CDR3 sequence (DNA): TGCGCCAGCAGCTTTGTGCAGGGGGACGAGCAGTACTTC.

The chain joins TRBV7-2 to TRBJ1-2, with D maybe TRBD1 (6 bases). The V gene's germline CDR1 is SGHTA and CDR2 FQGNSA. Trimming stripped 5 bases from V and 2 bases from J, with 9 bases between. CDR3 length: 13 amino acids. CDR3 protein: CASSRDRNYGYTF. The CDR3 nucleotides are TGTGCCAGCAGCCGAGACAGGAACTATGGCTACACCTTC. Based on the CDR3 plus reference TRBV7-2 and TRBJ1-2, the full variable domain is GAGVSQSPSNKVTEKGKDVELRCDPISGHTALYWYRQSLGQGLEFLIYFQGNSAPDKSGLPSDRFSAERTGGSVSTLTIQRTQQEDSAVYLCASSRDRNYGYTFGSGTRLTVV.

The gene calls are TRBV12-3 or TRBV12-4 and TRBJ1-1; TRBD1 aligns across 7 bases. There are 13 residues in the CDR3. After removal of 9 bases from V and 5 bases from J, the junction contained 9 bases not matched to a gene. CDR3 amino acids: CASTGTALTEAFF. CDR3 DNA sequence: TGTGCCAGTACGGGGACAGCGCTTACTGAAGCTTTCTTT.

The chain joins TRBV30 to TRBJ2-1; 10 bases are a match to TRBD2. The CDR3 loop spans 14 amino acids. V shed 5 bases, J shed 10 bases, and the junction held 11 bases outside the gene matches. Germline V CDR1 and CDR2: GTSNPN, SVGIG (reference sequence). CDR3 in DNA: TGTGCCTGGGATCTCAGCGGGAGGGCCTGGGAGCAGTTCTTC. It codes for CAWDLSGRAWEQFF.

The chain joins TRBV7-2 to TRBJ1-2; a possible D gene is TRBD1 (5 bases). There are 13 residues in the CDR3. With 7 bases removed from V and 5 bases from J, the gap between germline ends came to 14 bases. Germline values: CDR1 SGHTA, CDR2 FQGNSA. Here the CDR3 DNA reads TGTGCCAGCACCCCGGGGGGAGGGTATGGCTACACCTTC. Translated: CASTPGGGYGYTF. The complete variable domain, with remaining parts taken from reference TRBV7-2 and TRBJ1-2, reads GAGVSQSPSNKVTEKGKDVELRCDPISGHTALYWYRQSLGQGLEFLIYFQGNSAPDKSGLPSDRFSAERTGGSVSTLTIQRTQQEDSAVYLCASTPGGGYGYTFGSGTRLTVV.

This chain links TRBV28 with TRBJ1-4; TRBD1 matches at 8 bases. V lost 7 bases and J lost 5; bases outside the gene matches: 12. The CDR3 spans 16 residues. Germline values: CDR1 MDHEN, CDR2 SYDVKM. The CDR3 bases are TGTGCCAGCACCCCGGGACAGGCCACGGGGAATGAAAAACTGTTTTTT. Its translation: CASTPGQATGNEKLFF.

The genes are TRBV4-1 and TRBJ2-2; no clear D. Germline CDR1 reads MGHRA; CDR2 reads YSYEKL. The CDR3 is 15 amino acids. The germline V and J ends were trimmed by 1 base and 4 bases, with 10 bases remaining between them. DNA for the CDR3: TGCGCCAGCAGCCAAGTCTCCCTAATCACCGGGGAGCTGTTTTTT. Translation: CASSQVSLITGELFF.

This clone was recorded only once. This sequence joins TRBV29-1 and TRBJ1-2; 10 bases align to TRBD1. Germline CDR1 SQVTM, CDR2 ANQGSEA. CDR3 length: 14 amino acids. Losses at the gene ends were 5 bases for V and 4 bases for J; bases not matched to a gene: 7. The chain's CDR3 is CSVTQDRGGYGYTF. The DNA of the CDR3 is TGCAGCGTTACCCAGGACAGGGGGGGCTATGGCTACACCTTC.

In DNA, the CDR3 is TGTGCCAGCAGCCAAGGTCGTCCGAGACTCTCTTACGAGCAGTACTTC. Its translation: CASSQGRPRLSYEQYF. The chain joins TRBV3-1 (or the pseudogene TRBV3-2) to TRBJ2-7; D call uncertain. Germline V CDR1 and CDR2: LGHDT, YNNKEL (reference sequence). The CDR3 has 16 residues. Trimming pared 1 base from V and 4 bases from J, leaving 17 bases between.

CDR3 bases: TGTGCCAGCGCCAGGACAGAACCAGATACGCAGTATTTT. Protein: CASARTEPDTQYF. The chain carries TRBV28 and TRBJ2-3, with D perhaps TRBD1 (6 bases). Trimming took off 8 bases at V and 4 bases at J, with 13 bases between the two ends. The CDR3 has 13 amino acids. CDR1 is MDHEN, CDR2 SYDVKM, per germline.

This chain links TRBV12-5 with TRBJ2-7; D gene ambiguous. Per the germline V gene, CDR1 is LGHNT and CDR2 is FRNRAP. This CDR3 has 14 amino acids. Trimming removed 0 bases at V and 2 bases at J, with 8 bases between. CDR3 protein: CASGLVNRAYEQYF. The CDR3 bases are TGTGCTAGTGGTTTGGTCAATCGCGCCTACGAGCAGTACTTC.

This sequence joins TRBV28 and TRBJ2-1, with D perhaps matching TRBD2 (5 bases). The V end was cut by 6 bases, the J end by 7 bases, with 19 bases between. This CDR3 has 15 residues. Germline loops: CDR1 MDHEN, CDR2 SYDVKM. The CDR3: CASSPAAGPRNEQFF. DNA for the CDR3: TGTGCCAGCAGCCCCGCGGCGGGCCCGAGGAATGAGCAGTTCTTC.